The next 29 T cell receptor beta chains were all read from a single sample in a study of T cell repertoires in cytomegalovirus infection. One entry per CDR3 protein, called by TCRdb with MiXCR from the reads. The profile shows 680,000 or so distinct CDR3 sequences, under 40% of them singletons. The sequencing input was PBMCs. Source of these receptors: a human donor in good health (CMV status not recorded). Some clones in this sample may be carry-over from other donors' samples.

In the case of this clonotype: One junction end disagrees with the germline gene, perhaps due to a read error. V and J are TRBV19 and TRBJ1-4; D remains unclear. The CDR3 runs 14 residues. Germline CDR1 reads LNHDA; CDR2 reads SQIVND (reference sequence). The DNA of the CDR3 is TGTGTCAGTAGGCAACGGGTATTCGGTGAAAAACTGTTTTTT. This gives the protein CVSRQRVFGEKLFF.

This clonotype occurred a few times. The rearrangement links TRBV6-5 to TRBJ1-5, with 8 positions matching TRBD1. V lost 5 bases to trimming and J lost 6 bases; unmatched junction nucleotides: 9. The germline V gene encodes CDR1 MNHEY and CDR2 SVGAGI. CDR3 length: 15 residues. CDR3 sequence (DNA): TGTGCCAGCAGTCTACAGGGGGTCGGTCGTCAGCCCCAGCATTTT. It yields the protein CASSLQGVGRQPQHF.

The chain couples TRBV7-9 to TRBJ1-5; no reliable D call. CDR1 and CDR2 from the germline V gene are SEHNR and FQNEAQ (reference sequence). V was cut by 6 bases and J by 8 bases, with 17 bases left in between. This CDR3 contains 14 residues. The CDR3 coding sequence is TGTGCCAGCAGTCCCGGAGGTGCCATTGAGCCCCAGCATTTT. Translation gives CASSPGGAIEPQHF.

This clonotype occurred a few times. The J gene is TRBJ2-1, the V gene TRBV12-3 or TRBV12-4; D ambiguous. V gave up 0 bases and J gave up 9 bases, with 9 bases separating them. This CDR3 is 13 amino acids long. In DNA, the CDR3 is TGTGCCAGCAGTTTAGCAGTGGCTAGTGAGCAGTTCTTC. Protein sequence: CASSLAVASEQFF.

CDR3 nucleotides: TGTGCCACCAGCAGAGAAGGGGGACCAGGAGTTTACGAGCAGTACTTC. Translation gives CATSREGGPGVYEQYF. V is TRBV15 and J is TRBJ2-7, with D maybe TRBD1 (6 bases). CDR3 size: 16 residues. Germline CDR1 is LNHNV and CDR2 is YYDKDF (reference sequence). Trimming cost V 0 bases and J 4 bases, with 16 bases left between them.

This sequence joins TRBV5-8 and TRBJ2-7, with 10 bases lining up with TRBD1. After removal of 1 base from V and 5 bases from J, the junction contained 3 bases not matched to a gene. The CDR3 runs to 14 residues. CDR1 is SGHTS and CDR2 is YDEGEE in the germline V gene. The CDR3, as DNA: TGTGCCAGCAGCTTGTGGGGGACAGGGGACGAGCAGTACTTC. Translating it yields CASSLWGTGDEQYF.

This clonotype showed up just once. This may be a read error: a much more frequent sequence differs by one nucleotide. This chain links TRBV7-2 with TRBJ1-5; D perhaps matches TRBD1 (6 bases). The CDR3 loop spans 16 amino acids. Per germline, CDR1 SGHTA and CDR2 FQGNSA. The chain's CDR3 is CASILGGRGDAQPQHF. The DNA of the CDR3 is TGTGCCAGCATCTTAGGGGGGCGAGGCGATGCACAGCCCCAGCATTTT.

This rearrangement joins TRBV4-1 to TRBJ2-3; 9 bases fit TRBD1. Unmatched junction bases numbered 15, after V lost 6 bases and J lost 2 bases. Germline values: CDR1 MGHRA, CDR2 YSYEKL. The CDR3 runs 18 residues. In DNA form, the CDR3 reads TGCGCCAGCAGACCGCTGGTAAGCGGACAGGGGATCACAGATACGCAGTATTTT. Amino acids: CASRPLVSGQGITDTQYF.

This clonotype was seen only once. The chain is built from TRBV2 and TRBJ2-7, with D possibly matching TRBD1 (6 bases). Germline values: CDR1 SNHLY, CDR2 FYNNEI. V lost 6 bases and J 11 bases, leaving 23 bases between the germline ends. CDR3 length: 14 amino acids. DNA of the CDR3: TGTGCCAGCAGGATGACAGGCCTCAGCGGTGAGAAGTACTTC. Translation gives CASRMTGLSGEKYF.

The rearrangement joins TRBV5-1 to TRBJ1-2; TRBD1 is a possible D gene (5 bases). With 0 bases removed from V and 7 bases from J, the gap between germline ends came to 13 bases. The CDR3 has 14 amino acids. The germline CDR1 and CDR2 sequences are SGHRS and YFSETQ. CDR3: CASSLGGPRTGYTF. The DNA for the CDR3 is TGCGCCAGCAGCTTGGGGGGACCCCGGACTGGCTACACCTTC. The full variable domain, in which reference TRBV5-1 and TRBJ1-2 provide the parts outside the CDR3, is KAGVTQTPRYLIKTRGQQVTLSCSPISGHRSVSWYQQTPGQGLQFLFEYFSETQRNKGNFPGRFSGRQFSNSRSEMNVSTLELGDSALYLCASSLGGPRTGYTFGSGTRLTVV.

Comments on this clonotype: One junction end disagrees with the germline gene, perhaps due to a read error. The CDR3, as DNA: TGCAGTGCAAGAGCCCTAACCAACACCGGGGAGCTGTTTTTT. It yields the protein CSARALTNTGELFF. V is TRBV20-1 and J is TRBJ2-2; unclear D gene. The CDR3 has 14 residues. Germline assignment: CDR1 DFQATT and CDR2 SNEGSKA (reference sequence).

This sequence joins TRBV20-1 and TRBJ1-5, with D maybe TRBD1 (5 bases). The CDR3 contains 17 residues. Per germline, CDR1 DFQATT and CDR2 SNEGSKA (reference sequence). The ends were cut back, 6 bases at V and 1 base at J, with 22 bases in the middle. The CDR3 DNA sequence: TGCAGTGCCGTACAAACAAGGGGAGGATTGAGCAATCAGCCCCAGCATTTT. Encoded protein: CSAVQTRGGLSNQPQHF.

Concerning this clonotype: A much more abundant neighbour one base away suggests this may be a read error. The rearrangement uses TRBV7-8 and TRBJ2-5; D remains unclear. V lost 3 bases and J 4 bases, leaving 6 bases between the germline ends. CDR3 length: 12 residues. The germline CDR1 and CDR2 sequences are SGHVS and FQNEAQ. CDR3 sequence reads: CASSFILETQYF. Here the CDR3 DNA reads TGTGCCAGCAGCTTTATATTAGAGACCCAGTACTTC.

This clonotype was seen many times. The chain has TRBV7-6 and TRBJ2-1; D gene uncertain. The CDR3 extends over 16 amino acids. V lost 3 bases, J lost 0 bases, and 12 bases lay in between. Germline values: CDR1 SGHVS, CDR2 FNYEAQ. CDR3 loop: CASSFQIESSYNEQFF. The CDR3 DNA sequence: TGTGCCAGCAGCTTTCAGATCGAGAGCTCCTACAATGAGCAGTTCTTC. Looking up the rest from reference TRBV7-6 and TRBJ2-1 gives the full variable domain: GAGVSQSPRYKVTKRGQDVALRCDPISGHVSLYWYRQALGQGPEFLTYFNYEAQQDKSGLPNDRFSAERPEGSISTLTIQRTEQRDSAMYRCASSFQIESSYNEQFFGPGTRLTVL.

The chain joins TRBV12-3 or TRBV12-4 to TRBJ2-1; a possible D gene is TRBD2 (5 bases). The V end lost 6 bases, the J end lost 9 bases, and 15 bases lay between the germline ends. The CDR3 consists of 13 residues. CDR3 sequence reads: CASRELGAPEQFF. Here the CDR3 DNA reads TGTGCCAGCAGGGAACTAGGTGCCCCTGAGCAGTTCTTC.

The rearrangement joins TRBV7-6 to TRBJ2-7; D may be TRBD2 (5 bases). Germline V CDR1 and CDR2: SGHVS, FNYEAQ. The CDR3 runs 14 residues. CDR3 nucleotide sequence: TGTTCTAGCAGCTTGGCTTACGGCATTTACGAGCAGTACTTC. It translates to CSSSLAYGIYEQYF.

The chain joins TRBV5-8 to TRBJ2-6, with no clear D. V lost 1 base, J lost 0 bases, and 14 bases lay in between. The CDR3 has 18 residues. CDR1 and CDR2 (germline): SGHTS, YDEGEE. The CDR3 reads CASSLYILNDSGANVLTF. The CDR3 DNA is TGTGCCAGCAGCTTGTATATCCTGAACGACTCTGGGGCCAACGTCCTGACTTTC.

V and J are TRBV7-9 and TRBJ2-6; 7 positions agree with TRBD1. Germline V lookup: CDR1 SEHNR, CDR2 FQNEAQ (reference sequence). This CDR3 contains 18 residues. With V trimmed by 6 bases and J by 3 bases, 14 bases remained unmatched. CDR3 protein: CASRLGTDPLDGANVLTF. CDR3 in DNA: TGTGCCAGCAGACTTGGGACAGACCCACTGGATGGGGCCAACGTCCTGACTTTC.

This clonotype was observed a handful of times. The chain is built from TRBV6-2 or TRBV6-3 and TRBJ2-1; TRBD2 might be the D (6 bases). The ends were cut back, 8 bases at V and 9 bases at J, with 23 bases in the middle. Germline V lookup: CDR1 MNHEY, CDR2 SVGEGT. The CDR3 contains 15 residues. Here the CDR3 reads CASLDRTKGPREQFF. The CDR3 region has the DNA TGTGCCAGCCTAGATCGGACTAAAGGCCCCCGTGAGCAGTTCTTC.

This clonotype was detected a few times. V is TRBV7-9 and J is TRBJ1-6; D is uncertain. The germline V gene encodes CDR1 SEHNR and CDR2 FQNEAQ (reference sequence). The CDR3 contains 17 residues. Trimming stripped 1 base from V and 8 bases from J, with 18 bases between. The CDR3 sequence: CASSLVGWQERDSPLHF. The DNA for the CDR3 is TGTGCCAGCAGCTTAGTTGGTTGGCAGGAGCGAGATTCACCCCTCCACTTT.

The chain links TRBV6-5 to TRBJ2-3, with D unclear. The CDR3 extends over 16 amino acids. Trimming stripped 0 bases from V and 2 bases from J, with 12 bases between. Germline CDR1 MNHEY, CDR2 SVGAGI. As DNA, the CDR3 is TGTGCCAGCAGTTACTCCCCAGGCGACGTCACAGATACGCAGTATTTT. This codes for CASSYSPGDVTDTQYF.

The chain is built from TRBV15 and TRBJ1-2; D is ambiguous. Germline V gene data show CDR1 as LNHNV and CDR2 as YYDKDF (reference sequence). Trimming shortened V by 3 bases and J by 8 bases, and 7 bases separated the two germline ends. This CDR3 is 11 amino acids long. DNA for the CDR3: TGTGCCACCAGCAGCCGGCAGGGCTACACCTTC. This codes for CATSSRQGYTF.

The chain carries TRBV6-6 and TRBJ2-7; 7 bases fit TRBD1. The CDR3 spans 15 residues. The V gene's germline CDR1 is MNHNY and CDR2 SVGAGI (reference sequence). Trimming took 2 bases from V and 1 from J; bases not matched to a gene: 5. Here the CDR3 DNA reads TGTGCCAGCAGTTACACGACAGGGATTTCCTACGAGCAGTACTTC. Its translation: CASSYTTGISYEQYF.

The chain is built from TRBV2 and TRBJ2-2, with D possibly matching TRBD2 (6 bases). The CDR3 is 16 residues long. Trimming took 2 bases from V and 5 from J, leaving 15 bases between them. CDR1 and CDR2 (germline): SNHLY, FYNNEI. The DNA of the CDR3 is TGTGCCAGCAGTGAATGGGGGGTGTCAAGAACCGGGGAGCTGTTTTTT. Translating gives CASSEWGVSRTGELFF.

V and J are TRBV7-9 and TRBJ1-4; D gene unclear. The CDR3 sequence is 14 residues long. The germline CDR1 and CDR2 sequences are SEHNR and FQNEAQ (reference sequence). The V gene lost 5 bases and the J gene lost 4 bases, with 11 bases spanning the gap. The CDR3: CASSTGRSNEKLFF. The CDR3 DNA sequence: TGTGCCAGCAGCACCGGACGGAGTAATGAAAAACTGTTTTTT.

This clonotype was found many times. This chain's CDR3 is CASSLLGGGFTEQYF. CDR3 DNA sequence: TGTGCCAGCAGTCTCCTTGGGGGGGGATTCACCGAGCAGTACTTC. The chain couples TRBV7-2 to TRBJ2-7; TRBD2 matches 7 bases. The J segment lost 6 bases and the V segment lost 6 bases, leaving 14 bases of the junction unmatched. The CDR3 loop spans 15 amino acids. CDR1 and CDR2 (germline): SGHTA, FQGNSA.

V gene TRBV10-3 combines with J gene TRBJ1-3, with D unclear. This CDR3 has 12 residues. Looked up from germline, CDR1 is ENHRY and CDR2 is SYGVKD. The ends were cut back, 7 bases at V and 0 bases at J, with 4 bases in the middle. The CDR3 protein is CAIKDSGNTIYF. The CDR3, as DNA: TGTGCCATCAAAGACTCTGGAAACACCATATATTTT.

The CDR3 sequence is CASSQVSLTGTPEAFF. Written as DNA, the CDR3 is TGTGCCAGCAGCCAAGTATCCCTAACAGGGACCCCTGAAGCTTTCTTT. The genes are TRBV14 and TRBJ1-1; the D gene is possibly TRBD1 (6 bases). Germline V CDR1 and CDR2: SGHDN, FVKESK. The CDR3 has 16 amino acids. V shed 1 base and J shed 6 bases, with 18 bases lying between them.

The J gene is TRBJ1-2, the V gene TRBV9; 9 bases agree with TRBD1. CDR1 is SGDLS and CDR2 is YYNGEE in the germline V gene. The CDR3 has 19 residues. V dropped 1 base and J dropped 0; count of bases not matched to a gene: 13. CDR3 residues: CASSVRAGQGLPSNYGYTF. DNA for the CDR3: TGTGCCAGCAGCGTACGAGCGGGACAGGGTCTCCCTTCTAACTATGGCTACACCTTC.